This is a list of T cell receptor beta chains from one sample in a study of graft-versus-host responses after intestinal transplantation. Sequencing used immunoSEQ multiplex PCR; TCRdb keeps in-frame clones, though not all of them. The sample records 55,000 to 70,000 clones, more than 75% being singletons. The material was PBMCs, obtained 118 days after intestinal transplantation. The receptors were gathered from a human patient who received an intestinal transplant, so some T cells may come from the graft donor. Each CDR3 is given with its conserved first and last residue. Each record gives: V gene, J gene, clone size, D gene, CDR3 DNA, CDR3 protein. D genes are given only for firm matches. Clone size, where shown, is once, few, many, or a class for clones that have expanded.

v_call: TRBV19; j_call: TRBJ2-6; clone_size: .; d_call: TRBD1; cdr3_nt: TGTGCCAGTAGTCTCGGGACAGGTTTAATCTCTGGGGCCAACGTCCTGACTTTC; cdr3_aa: CASSLGTGLISGANVLTF
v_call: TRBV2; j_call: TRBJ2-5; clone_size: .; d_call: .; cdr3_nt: TGTGCCAGCAGTGATACGTGGGTAGAAGAGACCCAGTACTTC; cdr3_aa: CASSDTWVEETQYF
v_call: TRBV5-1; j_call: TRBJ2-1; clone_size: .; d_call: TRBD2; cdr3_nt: TGCGCCAGCAGCACCGGACTAGCGGCCTTCAGTGAGCAGTTCTTC; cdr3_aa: CASSTGLAAFSEQFF
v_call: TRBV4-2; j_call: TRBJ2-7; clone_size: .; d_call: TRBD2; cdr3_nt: TGTGCCAGCAGCCAAATAGCGGGAGGGCCCTACGAGCAGTACTTC; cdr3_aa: CASSQIAGGPYEQYF
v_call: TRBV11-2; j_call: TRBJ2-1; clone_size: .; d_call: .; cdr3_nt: TGTGCCAGCAGCTTAGCCACCCACAATGAGCAGTTCTTC; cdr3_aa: CASSLATHNEQFF
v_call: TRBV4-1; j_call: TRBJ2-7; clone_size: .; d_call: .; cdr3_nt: TGCGCCAGCAGCCAAGGGCAGTCAGCTTTCTACGAGCAGTACTTC; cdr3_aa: CASSQGQSAFYEQYF
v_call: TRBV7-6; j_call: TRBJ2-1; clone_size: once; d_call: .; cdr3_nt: TGTGCCAGCAGCTTGCGTGGTGGCGATCCCTACAATGAGCAGTTCTTC; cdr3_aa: CASSLRGGDPYNEQFF
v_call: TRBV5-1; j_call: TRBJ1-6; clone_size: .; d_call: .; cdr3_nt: TGCGCCAGCAGCTTGGTGGGCCTCCACTTT; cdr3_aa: CASSLVGLHF
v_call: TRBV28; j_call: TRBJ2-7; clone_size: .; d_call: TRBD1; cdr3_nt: TGTGCCAGCGGGGACAGAGTCTTTTCTCCGACAGAGCAGTACTTC; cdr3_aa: CASGDRVFSPTEQYF
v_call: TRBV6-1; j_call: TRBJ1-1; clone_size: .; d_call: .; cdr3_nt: TGTGCCAGCAGTGACCTAGTAAACACTGAAGCTTTCTTT; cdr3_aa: CASSDLVNTEAFF
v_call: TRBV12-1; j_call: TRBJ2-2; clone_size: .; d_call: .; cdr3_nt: TGTGCCAGCGGGCCCCGGCCCAACACCGGGGAGCTGTTTTTT; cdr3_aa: CASGPRPNTGELFF
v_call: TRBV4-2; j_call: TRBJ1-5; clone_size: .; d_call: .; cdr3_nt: TGTGCCAGCAGCCAAGTCGTCGCGTACCTCAATCAGCCCCAGCATTTT; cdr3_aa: CASSQVVAYLNQPQHF
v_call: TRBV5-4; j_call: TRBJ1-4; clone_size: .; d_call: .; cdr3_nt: TGTGCCAGCGCGACGGAGCGAAATGAAAAACTGTTTTTT; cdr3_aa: CASATERNEKLFF
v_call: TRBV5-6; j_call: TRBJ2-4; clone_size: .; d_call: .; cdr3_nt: TGTGCCAGCAGCTTGGCCGGGACCGGGCAAAACATTCAGTACTTC; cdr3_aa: CASSLAGTGQNIQYF
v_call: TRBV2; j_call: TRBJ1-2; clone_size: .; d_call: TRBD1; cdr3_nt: TGTGCCAGACGGGACAGGGCCTTAGGTAACTATGGCTACACCTTC; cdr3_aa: CARRDRALGNYGYTF
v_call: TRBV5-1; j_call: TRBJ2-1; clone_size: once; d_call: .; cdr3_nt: TGCGCCAGCAGCCCGGCCGTCCCTTTCCCAAACAATGAGCAGTTCTTC; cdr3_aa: CASSPAVPFPNNEQFF